Below, 3 T cell receptor beta chains from the same sample are listed, as sequenced in a study of radiotherapy plus CTLA-4 blockade in lung cancer. Method: immunoSEQ multiplex PCR; TCRdb's copy keeps in-frame clones and lacks some. Of tens of thousands of clones in the sample, under 85% were seen once. This material consisted of peripheral blood, taken from a patient treated with radiotherapy plus ipilimumab. The source of these receptors is a human donor with non-small cell lung cancer who had stable disease on radiotherapy plus ipilimumab.

The CDR3 sequence is CASSRTGVEAFF. In DNA form, the CDR3 reads TGTGCCAGCAGCAGGACAGGGGTCGAAGCTTTCTTT. The V and J genes are TRBV27 and TRBJ1-1, with 9 bases aligning to TRBD1. Losses at the gene ends were 6 bases for V and 8 bases for J; bases not matched to a gene: 4. Looked up from germline, CDR1 is MNHEY and CDR2 is SMNVEV (reference sequence). The CDR3 loop spans 12 amino acids.

The chain uses TRBV29-1 and TRBJ1-1; D possibly corresponds to TRBD1 (6 bases). In germline, CDR1 is SQVTM, CDR2 ANQGSEA. V lost 3 bases and J 2 bases, leaving 13 bases between the germline ends. The CDR3 contains 14 residues. The CDR3 reads CSVDGGQVNTEAFF. CDR3 nucleotides: TGCAGCGTTGATGGGGGACAAGTTAACACTGAAGCTTTCTTT. The full variable domain, with the rest looked up from reference TRBV29-1 and TRBJ1-1, is SAVISQKPSRDICQRGTSLTIQCQVDSQVTMMFWYRQQPGQSLTLIATANQGSEATYESGFVIDKFPISRPNLTFSTLTVSNMSPEDSSIYLCSVDGGQVNTEAFFGQGTRLTVV.

This clone has just one count. This specimen includes other DNA sequences encoding the same CDR3. This chain uses TRBV5-6 with TRBJ2-7; 10 nucleotides align to TRBD2. V was pared by 0 bases and J by 6 bases, with 6 bases of the junction left unmatched. The CDR3 is 15 amino acids. Germline loops: CDR1 SGHDT, CDR2 YYEEEE. Written as DNA, the CDR3 is TGTGCCAGCAGCTTGGGAGCGGGGGGGTGGAGCGAGCAGTACTTC. Amino acids: CASSLGAGGWSEQYF.